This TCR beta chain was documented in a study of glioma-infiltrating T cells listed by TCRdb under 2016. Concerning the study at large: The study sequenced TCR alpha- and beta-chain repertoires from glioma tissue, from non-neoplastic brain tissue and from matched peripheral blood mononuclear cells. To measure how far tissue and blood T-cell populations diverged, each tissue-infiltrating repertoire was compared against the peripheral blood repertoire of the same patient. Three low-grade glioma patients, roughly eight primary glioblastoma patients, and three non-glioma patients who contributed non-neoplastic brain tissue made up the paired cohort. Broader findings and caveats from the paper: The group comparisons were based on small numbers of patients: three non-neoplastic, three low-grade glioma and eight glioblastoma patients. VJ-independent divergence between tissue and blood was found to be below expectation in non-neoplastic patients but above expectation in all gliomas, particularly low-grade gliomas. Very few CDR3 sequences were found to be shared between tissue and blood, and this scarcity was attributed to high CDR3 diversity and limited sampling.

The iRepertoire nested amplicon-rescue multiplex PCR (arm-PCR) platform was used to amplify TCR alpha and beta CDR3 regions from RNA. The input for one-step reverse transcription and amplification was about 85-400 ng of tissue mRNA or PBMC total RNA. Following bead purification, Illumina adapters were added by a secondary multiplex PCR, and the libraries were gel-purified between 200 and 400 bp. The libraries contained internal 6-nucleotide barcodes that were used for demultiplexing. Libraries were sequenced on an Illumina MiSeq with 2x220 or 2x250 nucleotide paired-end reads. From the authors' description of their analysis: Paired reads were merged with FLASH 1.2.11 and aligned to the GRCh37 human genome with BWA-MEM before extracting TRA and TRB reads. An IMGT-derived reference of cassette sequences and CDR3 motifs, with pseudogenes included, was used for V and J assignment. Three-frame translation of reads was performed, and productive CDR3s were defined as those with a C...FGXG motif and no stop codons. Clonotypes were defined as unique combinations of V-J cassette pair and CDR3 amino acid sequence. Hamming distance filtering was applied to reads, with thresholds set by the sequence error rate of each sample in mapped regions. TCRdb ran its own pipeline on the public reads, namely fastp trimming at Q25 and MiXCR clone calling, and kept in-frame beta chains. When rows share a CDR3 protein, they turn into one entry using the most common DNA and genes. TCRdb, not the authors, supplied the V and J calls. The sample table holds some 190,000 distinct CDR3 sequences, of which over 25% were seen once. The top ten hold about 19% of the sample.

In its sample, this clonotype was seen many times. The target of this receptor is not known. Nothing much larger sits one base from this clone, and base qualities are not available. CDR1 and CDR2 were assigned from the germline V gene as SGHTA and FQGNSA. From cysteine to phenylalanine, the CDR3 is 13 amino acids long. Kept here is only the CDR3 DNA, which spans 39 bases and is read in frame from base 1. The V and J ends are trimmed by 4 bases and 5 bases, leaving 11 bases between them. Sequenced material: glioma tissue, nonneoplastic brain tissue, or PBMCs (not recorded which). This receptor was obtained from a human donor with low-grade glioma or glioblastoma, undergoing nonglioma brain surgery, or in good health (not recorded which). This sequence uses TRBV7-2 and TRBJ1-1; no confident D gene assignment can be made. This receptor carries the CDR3 CASSSEPRTEAFF. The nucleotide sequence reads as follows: TGTGCCAGCAGCTCCGAGCCTCGAACTGAAGCTTTCTTT.